This TCR beta chain was recovered during a study of blood T cell repertoires in COVID-19. Study-level background: Acute and convalescent COVID-19 samples came from the United States, Italy and Spain. T cells, B-cell-depleted T cells, or PBMCs supplied cDNA or gDNA.

Authors' analysis steps: Reference gene primer amplification gave nucleated cell count estimates. Generated by immunoSEQ multiplex PCR, the TCRdb table keeps only in-frame clones and is missing some. For V, J and clone size, that table is used; D and trimming come from the DNA. This sample carries some 360,000 clones, 89% of them seen once, and the ten largest clones take 3.9%. Seattle patient enrollment occurred during active infection, with longitudinal follow-up thereafter. The CDR3 has 13 amino acids. Losses at the gene ends were 8 bases for V and 0 bases for J; bases not matched to a gene: 3. Germline loops: CDR1 SNHLY, CDR2 FYNNEI.

Sequenced material: peripheral blood. The V gene is TRBV2, the J gene TRBJ1-1; 7 nucleotides line up with TRBD1. The receptor was derived from a woman in her sixties or seventies with COVID-19, enrolled during active disease. The chain's CDR3 is CASLGQLNTEAFF. CDR3 coding DNA: TGTGCCAGCCTGGGACAGTTGAACACTGAAGCTTTCTTT. The full variable domain, its missing parts supplied by reference TRBV2 and TRBJ1-1, is EPEVTQTPSHQVTQMGQEVILRCVPISNHLYFYWYRQILGQKVEFLVSFYNNEISEKSEIFDDQFSVERPDGSNFTLKIRSTKLEDSAMYFCASLGQLNTEAFFGQGTRLTVV.